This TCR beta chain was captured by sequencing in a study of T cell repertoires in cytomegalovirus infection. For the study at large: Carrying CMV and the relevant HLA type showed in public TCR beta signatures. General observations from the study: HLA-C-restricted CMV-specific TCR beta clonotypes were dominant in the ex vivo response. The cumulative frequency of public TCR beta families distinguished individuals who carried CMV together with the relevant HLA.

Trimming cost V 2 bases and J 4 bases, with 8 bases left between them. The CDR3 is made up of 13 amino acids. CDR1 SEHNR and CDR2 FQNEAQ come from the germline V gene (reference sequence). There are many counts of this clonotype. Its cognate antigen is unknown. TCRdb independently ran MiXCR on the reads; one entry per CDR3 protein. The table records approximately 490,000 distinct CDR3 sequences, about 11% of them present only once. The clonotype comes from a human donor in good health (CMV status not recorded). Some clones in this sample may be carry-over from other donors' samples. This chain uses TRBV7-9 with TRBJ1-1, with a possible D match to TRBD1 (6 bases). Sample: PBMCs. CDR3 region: CASSLTGLTEAFF. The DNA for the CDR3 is TGTGCCAGCAGCTTAACAGGGCTCACTGAAGCTTTCTTT. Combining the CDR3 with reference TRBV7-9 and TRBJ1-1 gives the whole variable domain DTGVSQNPRHKITKRGQNVTFRCDPISEHNRLYWYRQTLGQGPEFLTYFQNEAQLEKSRLLSDRFSAERPKGSFSTLEIQRTEQGDSAMYLCASSLTGLTEAFFGQGTRLTVV.